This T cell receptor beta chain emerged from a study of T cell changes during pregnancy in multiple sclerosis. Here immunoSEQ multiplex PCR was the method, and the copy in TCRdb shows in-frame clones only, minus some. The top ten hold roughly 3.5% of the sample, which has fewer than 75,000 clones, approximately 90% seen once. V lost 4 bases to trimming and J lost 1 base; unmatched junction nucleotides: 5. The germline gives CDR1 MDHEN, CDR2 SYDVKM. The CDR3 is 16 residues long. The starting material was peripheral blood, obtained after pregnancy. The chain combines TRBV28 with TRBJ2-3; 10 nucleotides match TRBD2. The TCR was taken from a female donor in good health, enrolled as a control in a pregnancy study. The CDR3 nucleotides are TGTGCCAGCAGTTACTCTAGCGGGAGAGGCACAGATACGCAGTATTTT. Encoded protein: CASSYSSGRGTDTQYF.